This entry lists 20 T cell receptor beta chains sequenced from one sample in a study of long-term antiretroviral therapy in people with HIV. Runs used v3.0 of the immunoSEQ assay and were done at survey level. The method was immunoSEQ multiplex PCR; TCRdb's version includes in-frame clones alone and lacks a portion of them. The repertoire has roughly 37,000 clones, less than 85% of them found once; the top ten carry under 7%. The sequenced sample was unsorted PBMCs, obtained 3.4 years after starting antiretroviral therapy. Receptors originate from a man aged 30-40 years with HIV.

The count of this clone is one. The gene calls are TRBV9 and TRBJ2-7; D call uncertain. V lost 4 bases and J lost 3, with 14 bases in between. The germline V gene encodes CDR1 SGDLS and CDR2 YYNGEE. The CDR3 runs 14 residues. CDR3 DNA sequence: TGTGCCAGCAGCCCCGAGGCGGACCGCTACGAGCAGTACTTC. It translates to CASSPEADRYEQYF. The entire variable domain, with the rest obtained from reference TRBV9 and TRBJ2-7, is as follows: DSGVTQTPKHLITATGQRVTLRCSPRSGDLSVYWYQQSLDQGLQFLIQYYNGEERAKGNILERFSAQQFPDLHSELNLSSLELGDSALYFCASSPEADRYEQYFGPGTRLTVT.

This clone showed up just once. The chain links TRBV5-8 to TRBJ1-1; D possibly corresponds to TRBD1 (6 bases). Germline V lookup: CDR1 SGHTS, CDR2 YDEGEE. The CDR3 length is 15 residues. Trimming left V 2 bases short and J 0 bases short, with 11 bases between. The CDR3: CASSLQGSMNTEAFF. The DNA for the CDR3 is TGTGCCAGCAGCTTACAGGGAAGCATGAACACTGAAGCTTTCTTT.

In DNA form, the CDR3 reads TGTGCCAGCAGCACCTTAGCGGGGGCCTACAATGAGCAGTTCTTC. Translated: CASSTLAGAYNEQFF. The chain combines TRBV5-6 with TRBJ2-1; 9 positions agree with TRBD2. V was pared by 4 bases and J by 2 bases, with 4 bases of the junction left unmatched. CDR3 length: 15 amino acids. The V gene's germline CDR1 is SGHDT and CDR2 YYEEEE.

This chain connects TRBV7-9 to TRBJ2-5, with 9 bases lining up with TRBD1. The germline CDR1 and CDR2 sequences are SEHNR and FQNEAQ (reference sequence). The CDR3 runs 16 residues. J lost 0 bases, V lost 6 bases, and 8 bases had no gene match. The CDR3 sequence: CASSPPDRGYQETQYF. The CDR3, as DNA: TGTGCCAGCAGTCCCCCGGACAGGGGCTACCAAGAGACCCAGTACTTC.

The chain carries TRBV5-1 and TRBJ2-6, with TRBD1 matching over 9 bases. Germline-derived CDR1 and CDR2 are SGHRS and YFSETQ. Trimming at V came to 4 bases and at J to 2 bases, leaving 10 bases not matched to a gene. CDR3 size: 18 residues. This chain's CDR3 is CASSLTGQGTAGANVLTF. For the CDR3, the DNA is TGCGCCAGCAGCCTCACGGGACAGGGTACGGCTGGGGCCAACGTCCTGACTTTC.

J is TRBJ2-7 and V is TRBV6-5, with D hard to call. The germline CDR1 and CDR2 sequences are MNHEY and SVGAGI. CDR3 size: 14 residues. Trimming removed 6 bases from V and 1 base from J, with 13 bases in between. The CDR3 DNA follows: TGTGCCAGCAGCGCTACCAGTGGTTCCTACGAGCAGTACTTC. It yields the protein CASSATSGSYEQYF.

This clone was recorded once. The chain couples TRBV5-1 to TRBJ1-1; D is unclear. Trimming pared 4 bases from V and 1 base from J, leaving 11 bases between. Germline CDR1 is SGHRS and CDR2 is YFSETQ. The CDR3 consists of 14 residues. The CDR3 nucleotides read TGCGCCAGCAGCCCAAGGTCTGGGAACACTGAAGCTTTCTTT. Encoded protein: CASSPRSGNTEAFF.

This clone was counted only a few times. The chain employs TRBV2 and TRBJ1-2; D not certain. CDR1 is SNHLY, CDR2 FYNNEI, per germline. This CDR3 has 8 residues. V lost 8 bases and J lost 6, with 1 base in between. The CDR3 DNA reads as TGTGCCAGCGATGGCTACACCTTC. It specifies CASDGYTF.

The chain uses TRBV21-1 and TRBJ2-1; whether TRBD1, the table's D call, matches the DNA was not checked. TRBV21-1 is an annotated pseudogene. The CDR3 loop spans 17 amino acids. This CDR3 reads CASSKCVRSYGANEQFF. In nucleotides, the CDR3 is TGTGCCAGCAGCAAATGTGTTCGGTCCTATGGGGCCAATGAGCAGTTCTTC.

The chain employs TRBV19 and TRBJ2-7, with D perhaps matching TRBD1 or TRBD2 (5 bases each). The CDR3 is made up of 13 amino acids. Germline V gene lookup returns CDR1 LNHDA and CDR2 SQIVND (reference sequence). V gave up 3 bases and J gave up 5 bases, with 11 bases separating them. The CDR3 nucleotides read TGTGCCAGTAGTATCGGGACGGCCAACGAGCAGTACTTC. Translation gives CASSIGTANEQYF.

The V gene is TRBV15, the J gene TRBJ1-5, with TRBD1 as a possible D gene (5 bases). There are 18 residues in the CDR3. With 1 base removed from V and 0 bases from J, the gap between germline ends came to 16 bases. From germline, CDR1 is LNHNV and CDR2 YYDKDF (reference sequence). CDR3 sequence reads: CATSRGQIGSYSNQPQHF. CDR3 bases: TGTGCCACCAGCAGAGGACAGATCGGCTCTTATAGCAATCAGCCCCAGCATTTT.

The CDR3 DNA reads as TGTGCCAGCAGCCAAGAGGAAGCCTCACGTCGTGAGCAGTTCTTC. Its translation is CASSQEEASRREQFF. The chain carries TRBV4-2 and TRBJ2-1; no firm D call. The CDR3 has 15 amino acids. Per the germline V gene, CDR1 is LGHNA and CDR2 is YNFKEQ. Deletions cut 0 bases from V and 9 bases from J, with 15 bases between.

V usage is TRBV27 and J usage is TRBJ2-6; D may be TRBD1 or TRBD2 (6 bases each). The CDR3 length is 18 residues. V was cut by 3 bases and J by 0 bases, with 15 bases left in between. CDR1 and CDR2 from the germline V gene are MNHEY and SMNVEV (reference sequence). The CDR3 DNA reads TGTGCCAGCAGTTTCTTTGGGGGGCGACCCTCTGGGGCCAACGTCCTGACTTTC. It codes for CASSFFGGRPSGANVLTF.

The chain joins TRBV7-8 to TRBJ2-7; D perhaps matches TRBD2 (7 bases). The germline V gene encodes CDR1 SGHVS and CDR2 FQNEAQ. The CDR3 covers 17 residues. The germline V and J ends were trimmed by 3 bases and 1 base, with 19 bases remaining between them. The CDR3 region is CASSFFQPGRGSYEQYF. CDR3 nucleotide sequence: TGTGCCAGCAGCTTTTTCCAGCCAGGGAGGGGGTCCTACGAGCAGTACTTC.

This sequence joins TRBV5-1 and TRBJ2-2, with D possibly TRBD2 on 6 matching bases. Germline lookup yields CDR1 SGHRS and CDR2 YFSETQ. The CDR3 is 18 amino acids. Trimming stripped 5 bases from V and 1 base from J, with 21 bases between. CDR3 DNA: TGCGCCAGCAGTGTTTACTCGGGACTCACACTGAACACCGGGGAGCTGTTTTTT. As protein: CASSVYSGLTLNTGELFF.

This clone has only one observation. The J gene is TRBJ2-7, the V gene TRBV28; perhaps TRBD2 as D (5 bases). Germline V CDR1 and CDR2: MDHEN, SYDVKM. V gave up 2 bases and J gave up 7 bases, with 9 bases separating them. The CDR3 covers 12 residues. The CDR3 bases are TGTGCCAGCAGTTTAATCCGGAGGGAGCAGTACTTC. This gives the protein CASSLIRREQYF.

This chain uses TRBV5-1 with TRBJ2-3; 7 positions agree with TRBD2. The CDR3 is made up of 13 amino acids. Germline V gene lookup returns CDR1 SGHRS and CDR2 YFSETQ. Unmatched junction bases numbered 10, after V lost 3 bases and J lost 12 bases. CDR3 nucleotides: TGCGCCAGCAGCTCTGCTAGCGGCCAACACCAGTATTTT. It specifies CASSSASGQHQYF. The variable domain in full, with the rest retrieved from reference TRBV5-1 and TRBJ2-3, is KAGVTQTPRYLIKTRGQQVTLSCSPISGHRSVSWYQQTPGQGLQFLFEYFSETQRNKGNFPGRFSGRQFSNSRSEMNVSTLELGDSALYLCASSSASGQHQYFGPGTRLTVL.

This clone was observed once. This chain joins TRBV4-3 and TRBJ1-4; D is perhaps TRBD1 (5 bases). Germline V gene data show CDR1 as LGHNA and CDR2 as YSLEER. Trimming took 0 bases from V and 8 from J, leaving 16 bases between them. This CDR3 region has 16 residues. This CDR3 reads CASSQDGAGRGEKLFF. The CDR3 DNA follows: TGCGCCAGCAGCCAAGATGGGGCAGGGCGAGGCGAAAAACTGTTTTTT.

This clone appeared a single time. This sequence joins TRBV6-5 and TRBJ2-7; 8 bases agree with TRBD1. V gave up 5 bases and J gave up 3 bases; unmatched junction bases: 9. This CDR3 contains 15 residues. Per the germline V gene, CDR1 is MNHEY and CDR2 is SVGAGI. The CDR3 here is CASSGWTGNRYEQYF. CDR3 bases: TGTGCCAGCAGTGGCTGGACAGGGAACCGCTACGAGCAGTACTTC.

The chain couples TRBV27 to TRBJ1-2, with D hard to call. V lost 5 bases, J lost 5 bases, and 12 bases lay in between. The CDR3 extends over 13 amino acids. The germline CDR1 and CDR2 sequences are MNHEY and SMNVEV (reference sequence). CDR3 in DNA: TGTGCCAGCAGTCGGACGTTCGGATATGGCTACACCTTC. This sequence encodes CASSRTFGYGYTF.